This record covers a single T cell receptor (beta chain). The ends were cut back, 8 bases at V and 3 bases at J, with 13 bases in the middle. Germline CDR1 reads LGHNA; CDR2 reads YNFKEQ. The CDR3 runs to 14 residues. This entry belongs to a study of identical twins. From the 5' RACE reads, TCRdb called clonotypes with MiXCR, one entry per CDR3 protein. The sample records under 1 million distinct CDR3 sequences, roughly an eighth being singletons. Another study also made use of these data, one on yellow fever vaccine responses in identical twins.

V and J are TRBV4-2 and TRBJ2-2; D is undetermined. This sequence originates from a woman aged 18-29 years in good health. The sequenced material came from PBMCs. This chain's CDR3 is CASCLGLHTGELFF. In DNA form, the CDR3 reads TGTGCCAGCTGCCTCGGGCTGCACACCGGGGAGCTGTTTTTT.